Listed here is a single T cell receptor beta chain. Recruits, aged roughly 18 to 89 years, lived in 24 US areas. Germline V gene data show CDR1 as SGDLS and CDR2 as YYNGEE. The CDR3 is made up of 16 amino acids. V lost 0 bases, J lost 0 bases, and 5 bases stayed unmatched. The data belong to a study of blood T cell repertoires in COVID-19. As originally analysed: Amplification of reference gene primers was used by the study to estimate nucleated cell counts. Sequencing was performed with immunoSEQ multiplex PCR; in TCRdb, only in-frame clones are kept and a portion is missing. D and trimming come from the DNA, and the V and J calls and clone size come from that table. The sample carries 50,000 to 70,000 clones, roughly two thirds recorded once.

This TCR came from a woman aged 60-75 years who had been exposed to COVID-19. The V and J genes are TRBV9 and TRBJ1-1, with 7 positions matching TRBD1. Sequences were obtained from PBMCs or T cells enriched from blood (not recorded which). CDR3 protein: CASSVGAGQVNTEAFF. CDR3 sequence (DNA): TGTGCCAGCAGCGTAGGAGCTGGACAGGTGAACACTGAAGCTTTCTTT.